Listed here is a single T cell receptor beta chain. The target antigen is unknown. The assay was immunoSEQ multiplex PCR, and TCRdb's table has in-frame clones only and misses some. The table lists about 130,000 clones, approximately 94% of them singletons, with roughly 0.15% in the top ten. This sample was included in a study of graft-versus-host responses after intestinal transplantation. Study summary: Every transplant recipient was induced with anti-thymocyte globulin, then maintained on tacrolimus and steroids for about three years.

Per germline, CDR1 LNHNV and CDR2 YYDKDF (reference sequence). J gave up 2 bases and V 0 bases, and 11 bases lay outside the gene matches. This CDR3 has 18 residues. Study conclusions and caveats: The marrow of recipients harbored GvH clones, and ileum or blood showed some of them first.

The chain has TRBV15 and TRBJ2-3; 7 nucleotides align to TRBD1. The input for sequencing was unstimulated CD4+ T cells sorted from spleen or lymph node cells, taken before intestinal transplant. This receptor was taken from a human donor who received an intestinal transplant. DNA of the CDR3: TGTGCCACCAGCAGAGATTACGGCCGGGACAGACTCACAGATACGCAGTATTTT. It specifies CATSRDYGRDRLTDTQYF. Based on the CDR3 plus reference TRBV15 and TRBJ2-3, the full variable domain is DAMVIQNPRYQVTQFGKPVTLSCSQTLNHNVMYWYQQKSSQAPKLLFHYYDKDFNNEADTPDNFQSRRPNTSFCFLDIRSPGLGDTAMYLCATSRDYGRDRLTDTQYFGPGTRLTVL.